This is a list of T cell receptor beta chains from one sample in a study of CD8+ T cells in alopecia areata. Clones were sequenced by immunoSEQ multiplex PCR, and TCRdb holds only the in-frame ones, with some missing. Of about 180,000 clones listed, almost 65% are singletons. This specimen was CD4+ T cells sorted from blood, taken at week 0. These receptor sequences come from a human donor with alopecia areata. The conserved cysteine and the conserved F or W are not part of the CDR3 here. Clone size is given for some rows only: seen once, a few or many times, or a class if the clone is expanded.

v_call clone_size cdr3_aa
TRBV30 . AWSVQGEKLF
TRBV18 . ASSPFVRTGDTQY
TRBV27 . ASSPAGGGGYT
TRBV29-1 . SVTGRQGVETQY
TRBV7-2 few ASSLSQGGNGYT
TRBV9 . ASSVAPQNNEQF
TRBV30 . AWSQGGGYT
TRBV30 . AWTRENYGYT
TRBV5-1 . ASRGGGVSTDTQY
TRBV14 . ASSSRTAGYT
TRBV7-2 . ASSFDRGSTDTQY
TRBV5-6 . ASSNGLRSSYNEQF
TRBV27 . ASSRKAWGTEAF
TRBV29-1 . SVEDPTGEKAKNIQY
TRBV5-1 once ASSLHRTDSYEQY
TRBV4-3 . ASSQEWGGETQY
TRBV7-2 . ASSLERAFAYEQY
TRBV30 . AWSVPNSEEQY
TRBV27 few ASSSTTGMSYGYT
TRBV29-1 . SGISGNTIY
TRBV5-1 . ASSDRRTNTGELF
TRBV11-2 once ASSRPSGGRTDTQY
TRBV6-6 few ASSKTNEKLF
TRBV20-1 . SAKRHEQY
TRBV30 once AWSTWSRDTGNTIY
TRBV29-1 . SVGDTQY
TRBV6-6 . ASRPQGNTEAF
TRBV29-1 . SVRQGDNSPLH
TRBV4-3 many ASSQDLYEKLF
TRBV30 . AWSENSPLH
TRBV11-2 once ASSFPSGGNNEQF
TRBV29-1 few SVEDRDGYT
TRBV7-2 . ASSRREKTQY
TRBV27 . ASSLGLRSGALSGGYNEQF
TRBV6-5 . ASSLDRSEQY
TRBV25-1 few ASGGYEQY
TRBV7-2 . ASSRTKAGDNEQF
TRBV18 . ASSPPEFSDGYT
TRBV18 . ASSPPTSPPGTQY
TRBV7-9 . ASTSNTDNQPQH
TRBV6-5 . ASTFAVNTEAF
TRBV7-3 . ASSLWGQGDFKNQY
TRBV4-3 . ASSQAGGAYNEQF
TRBV29-1 . SVGQGRGNEQF
TRBV29-1 . SVARASRMNTEAF
TRBV2 . ASSVSGTREGYT
TRBV5-4 . ASSLGQGKETQY
TRBV4-3 few ASSQGTSGGQRGEQY
TRBV7-9 . ASSFGPNNSPLH
TRBV30 few AWSVRGASQETQY
TRBV27 . ASSHRTSGVTYEQY
TRBV11-2 . ASTSYRGQGPREAF
TRBV2 few ASSEGVTYEQY
TRBV2 . ASSAGQGIYGTQY
TRBV5-6 . ASSLEQGGYT
TRBV5-6 . ASSLVGRGTSYEQY
TRBV27 . ASSGIAGYIQY
TRBV14 once ASSLQDRRTEAF
TRBV7-6 . ASSLVSWTGVNEQF